This TCR beta chain was documented in a study of CD8 T cells in ankylosing spondylitis. The study, taken as a whole, reports: Relatively rare in peripheral blood, disease-linked clones were also CD8+. In ankylosing spondylitis blood, a motif of seven to nine highly homologous TCR beta variants appeared characteristic. Reported data indicate significant enrichment of disease-linked clones within matched ankylosing spondylitis synovial fluid.

This clonotype has a count of ten or more. The antigen remains unidentified. Libraries of TCR beta came from quantitative 5'-RACE with molecular barcodes. TCRdb used MiXCR to reprocess the 5' RACE reads, holding one entry per CDR3 protein. This repertoire shows 200,000 to 300,000 distinct CDR3 sequences, about 10% found once; its top ten account for 2.5% to 3%. The V gene's germline CDR1 is SGHRS and CDR2 YFSETQ. V lost 6 bases and J lost 1, with 13 bases in between. The CDR3 is 14 amino acids. The source is a male donor with ankylosing spondylitis or in good health (not recorded which). The sequenced material came from blood, either unsorted or a sorted T cell fraction (not recorded which). V and J are TRBV5-1 and TRBJ1-2; D is uncertain. This CDR3 reads CASTPDGFNYGYTF. CDR3 sequence (DNA): TGCGCCAGCACCCCGGACGGTTTTAACTATGGCTACACCTTC.